The 26 T cell receptor beta chains below come from one sample, sequenced in a study of human T cells and chemical hapten exposure. Time point noted: patch test 3, about 24 weeks after DPC sensitization. Treatment meaning: therapeutic diphenylcyclopropenone sensitization with weekly scalp DPC. TCRdb re-analysed the RACE reads in MiXCR, keeping a single row per CDR3 protein. The data show 50,000 to 75,000 distinct CDR3 sequences, with approximately 11% seen just once and about 2% held by the top ten. The starting material was whole blood, obtained in connection with sensitization to the hapten diphenylcyclopropenone (DPC). Source of these receptors: a woman younger than 45 with alopecia areata. Some clones in this sample may be carry-over from other donors' samples.

This clonotype was recorded a few times. The V gene is TRBV9, the J gene TRBJ1-4; possible D gene TRBD1, 5 bases. Germline CDR1 and CDR2: SGDLS and YYNGEE. CDR3 length: 15 residues. With 0 bases removed from V and 7 bases from J, the gap between germline ends came to 13 bases. The CDR3 DNA follows: TGTGCCAGCAGCGTAGGCGACAGAGCCCCTGAAAAACTGTTTTTT. Its protein is CASSVGDRAPEKLFF.

This clonotype has at least ten counts. The chain carries TRBV5-1 and TRBJ1-1, with 7 bases matching TRBD1. CDR3 length: 14 residues. The J segment lost 0 bases and the V segment lost 4 bases, leaving 3 bases of the junction unmatched. Germline V gives CDR1 SGHRS, CDR2 YFSETQ. CDR3 in DNA: TGCGCCAGCAGCCAGGGACAGATGAACACTGAAGCTTTCTTT. This encodes CASSQGQMNTEAFF. The full variable domain, with the rest looked up from reference TRBV5-1 and TRBJ1-1, is KAGVTQTPRYLIKTRGQQVTLSCSPISGHRSVSWYQQTPGQGLQFLFEYFSETQRNKGNFPGRFSGRQFSNSRSEMNVSTLELGDSALYLCASSQGQMNTEAFFGQGTRLTVV.

About this clonotype itself: A much larger clone is a single base away; this may be a read error. The V gene is TRBV4-1, the J gene TRBJ2-7; a weak D match, TRBD1 (6 bases). There are 15 residues in the CDR3. Germline V gene sequence: CDR1 MGHRA, CDR2 YSYEKL. The CDR3 nucleotides are TGCGCCAACAGCCAGTTGCAGGGGAAACCCTACGAGCAGTACTTC. It yields the protein CANSQLQGKPYEQYF.

Many counts were recorded for this clonotype. The chain carries TRBV29-1 and TRBJ1-1; D is unresolved. This CDR3 is built from 15 residues. CDR1 and CDR2 from the germline V gene are SQVTM and ANQGSEA. Trimming shortened V by 1 base and J by 1 base, and 13 bases separated the two germline ends. The CDR3: CSVEVPRPTNTEAFF. The CDR3 DNA reads TGCAGCGTTGAAGTCCCTAGGCCCACGAACACTGAAGCTTTCTTT.

The genes are TRBV5-4 and TRBJ2-5; D gene unclear. Germline assignment: CDR1 SGHNT and CDR2 YYREEE (reference sequence). The CDR3 totals 14 residues. Trimming took off 2 bases at V and 5 bases at J, with 13 bases between the two ends. CDR3 bases: TGTGCCAGCAGCTTTGTGGACCGGCGGGAGACCCAGTACTTC. This translates into CASSFVDRRETQYF.

V gene TRBV3-1 combines with J gene TRBJ1-2, with TRBD1 as a possible D gene (5 bases). Germline assignment: CDR1 LGHDT and CDR2 YNNKEL (reference sequence). V was pared by 0 bases and J by 8 bases, with 13 bases between. This CDR3 comprises 14 residues. In DNA form, the CDR3 reads TGTGCCAGCAGCCAAGACAGGGCGCGGAGGGGCTACACCTTC. It encodes CASSQDRARRGYTF.

This clonotype occurred many times. J is TRBJ1-5 and V is TRBV4-3; D is undetermined. This CDR3 has 15 residues. Trimming pared 0 bases from V and 7 bases from J, leaving 13 bases between. Per the germline V gene, CDR1 is LGHNA and CDR2 is YSLEER. DNA of the CDR3: TGCGCCAGCAGCCAAGAGTCACTCGGGCGCCAGCCCCAGCATTTT. Amino acid sequence: CASSQESLGRQPQHF.

This clonotype was counted between two and nine times. V gene TRBV7-6 combines with J gene TRBJ2-3, with D possibly matching TRBD2 (6 bases). The CDR3 is made up of 16 amino acids. Germline-derived CDR1 and CDR2 are SGHVS and FNYEAQ. V lost 2 bases to trimming and J lost 1 base, with 13 bases between them. In nucleotides, the CDR3 is TGTGCCAGCAGCTTATTAGGGCGGGGTGGCACAGATACGCAGTATTTT. Translation gives CASSLLGRGGTDTQYF.

The gene calls are TRBV20-1 and TRBJ1-4; perhaps TRBD1 as D (5 bases). The V gene lost 6 bases and the J gene lost 7 bases, with 24 bases spanning the gap. Per the germline V gene, CDR1 is DFQATT and CDR2 is SNEGSKA (reference sequence). The CDR3 loop spans 16 amino acids. The CDR3 loop is CSAGFGARGPSEKLFF. CDR3 in DNA: TGCAGTGCAGGGTTCGGGGCGCGGGGACCCTCTGAAAAACTGTTTTTT.

This clonotype was picked up many times. The chain couples TRBV14 to TRBJ2-1; 11 bases align to TRBD2. With V trimmed by 0 bases and J by 2 bases, 12 bases remained unmatched. Germline-derived CDR1 and CDR2 are SGHDN and FVKESK. The CDR3 is made up of 20 amino acids. CDR3 DNA sequence: TGTGCCAGCAGCCAAGATAGGGGCCTAGCGGGAGGAACCCCCTACAATGAGCAGTTCTTC. Translating gives CASSQDRGLAGGTPYNEQFF.

This clonotype was detected ten times or more. The chain uses TRBV6-5 and TRBJ1-2; tentative D call: TRBD1 (5 bases). Germline V CDR1 and CDR2: MNHEY, SVGAGI. The CDR3 is 14 amino acids. Trimming shortened V by 6 bases and J by 2 bases, and 13 bases separated the two germline ends. CDR3 sequence: CASRMLGGNYGYTF. The CDR3 DNA reads TGTGCCAGCAGGATGTTGGGGGGGAACTATGGCTACACCTTC.

In this sample, this clonotype turned up once. This chain joins TRBV7-2 and TRBJ2-2; the D is unclear. The V end was cut by 1 base, the J end by 6 bases, with 12 bases between. CDR1 and CDR2 from the germline V gene are SGHTA and FQGNSA. The length of the CDR3 is 15 residues. This CDR3 reads CASSLVNSLAGELFF. In DNA form, the CDR3 reads TGTGCCAGCAGCTTAGTGAACAGCCTCGCCGGGGAGCTGTTTTTT.

This clonotype was observed a few times. The chain employs TRBV6-2 or TRBV6-3 and TRBJ2-7; unclear D gene. The CDR3 runs to 14 residues. Germline V gene data show CDR1 as MNHEY and CDR2 as SVGEGT. The germline V and J ends were trimmed by 6 bases and 3 bases, with 15 bases remaining between them. For the CDR3, the DNA is TGTGCCAGCAGCTACAACGGCCATCTCTACGAGCAGTACTTC. Translation: CASSYNGHLYEQYF.

The chain recombines TRBV29-1 with TRBJ2-5; D is ambiguous. Germline assignment: CDR1 SQVTM and CDR2 ANQGSEA. V was shortened by 3 bases and J by 1 base, with 6 bases between the two germline ends. CDR3 length: 12 amino acids. In nucleotides, the CDR3 is TGCAGCGTTGATTTCATCCAAGAGACCCAGTACTTC. This codes for CSVDFIQETQYF. Variable domain in full (rest from reference TRBV29-1 and TRBJ2-5): SAVISQKPSRDICQRGTSLTIQCQVDSQVTMMFWYRQQPGQSLTLIATANQGSEATYESGFVIDKFPISRPNLTFSTLTVSNMSPEDSSIYLCSVDFIQETQYFGPGTRLLVL.

The chain couples TRBV7-2 to TRBJ2-7, with TRBD1 matching over 8 bases. The CDR3 has 15 residues. Trimming removed 1 base from V and 3 bases from J; junction bases left unmatched: 5. CDR1 SGHTA and CDR2 FQGNSA come from the germline V gene. CDR3 region: CASSLVADRVYEQYF. The CDR3 bases are TGTGCCAGCAGCTTAGTAGCGGACAGGGTCTACGAGCAGTACTTC.

The V call is TRBV6-2 or TRBV6-3, the J call TRBJ2-7, with D possibly being TRBD2 (5 bases). V was pared by 6 bases and J by 6 bases, with 9 bases between. The CDR3 covers 11 residues. The germline V gene has CDR1 MNHEY and CDR2 SVGEGT. CDR3: CASSHGVEQYF. In DNA form, the CDR3 reads TGTGCCAGCAGCCACGGGGTCGAGCAGTACTTC.

V and J are TRBV6-2 or TRBV6-3 and TRBJ2-5; D may be TRBD2 (7 bases). V was cut by 0 bases and J by 5 bases, with 19 bases left in between. There are 17 residues in the CDR3. Per the germline V gene, CDR1 is MNHEY and CDR2 is SVGEGT. CDR3 bases: TGTGCCAGCAGTTACTCGAGTAATTCGGGGGGCGCGGAGACCCAGTACTTC. It is translated as CASSYSSNSGGAETQYF.

This clonotype was counted only a few times. The V gene is TRBV12-3 or TRBV12-4, the J gene TRBJ2-1; D is unresolved. The CDR3 extends over 14 amino acids. The V and J ends lost 1 base and 7 bases respectively, with 11 bases between them. CDR3 in DNA: TGTGCCAGCAGTTTAGAGATACAGAAAAATGAGCAGTTCTTC. Translating gives CASSLEIQKNEQFF.

In DNA, the CDR3 is TGTGCCAGCAGACCCGGGGAGCGGGAGTTGAGCACAGATACGCAGTATTTT. This gives the protein CASRPGERELSTDTQYF. This chain links TRBV12-3 or TRBV12-4 with TRBJ2-3, with TRBD2 matching 8 bases. V lost 6 bases, J lost 0 bases, and 11 bases stayed unmatched. The CDR3 covers 17 residues.

This clonotype appeared a few times. The rearrangement uses TRBV3-1 and TRBJ2-6; D perhaps matches TRBD1 (5 bases). Trimming pared 3 bases from V and 0 bases from J, leaving 9 bases between. The length of the CDR3 is 16 residues. Germline assignment: CDR1 LGHDT and CDR2 YNNKEL (reference sequence). In nucleotides, the CDR3 is TGTGCCAGCAGCCAGCAGGGCCCCTCTGGGGCCAACGTCCTGACTTTC. This encodes CASSQQGPSGANVLTF. The variable domain in full, with the rest retrieved from reference TRBV3-1 and TRBJ2-6, is DTAVSQTPKYLVTQMGNDKSIKCEQNLGHDTMYWYKQDSKKFLKIMFSYNNKELIINETVPNRFSPKSPDKAHLNLHINSLELGDSAVYFCASSQQGPSGANVLTFGAGSRLTVL.

This clonotype appeared a few times. The gene calls are TRBV29-1 and TRBJ2-5, with unresolved D. CDR1 SQVTM and CDR2 ANQGSEA come from the germline V gene. CDR3 length: 13 amino acids. Trimming cost V 4 bases and J 7 bases, with 16 bases left between them. CDR3: CSVVGQSSGTQYF. The CDR3, as DNA: TGCAGCGTTGTAGGGCAGTCCAGTGGGACCCAGTACTTC.

There are a few counts of this clonotype. CDR3 protein: CASSHETGTGDANEQFF. In DNA, the CDR3 is TGTGCCAGCAGCCATGAAACCGGGACAGGGGACGCGAATGAGCAGTTCTTC. The rearrangement links TRBV3-1 to TRBJ2-1, with 10 bases that match TRBD1. CDR1 is LGHDT and CDR2 is YNNKEL in the germline V gene (reference sequence). Trimming removed 3 bases from V and 7 bases from J; junction bases left unmatched: 12. The CDR3 covers 17 residues.

V is TRBV12-3 or TRBV12-4 and J is TRBJ2-1, with 8 nucleotides matching TRBD2. With V trimmed by 7 bases and J by 12 bases, 8 bases remained unmatched. CDR3 length: 12 amino acids. In DNA form, the CDR3 reads TGTGCCAGCACCGTTACCGGGACTAGGCAGTTCTTC. Encoded protein: CASTVTGTRQFF.

Worth noting for this clonotype: This may stem from a read error, because a much larger clone lies one nucleotide away. V is TRBV5-1 and J is TRBJ2-6; D is undetermined. The CDR3 sequence is 16 residues long. Germline V gene lookup returns CDR1 SGHRS and CDR2 YFSETQ. CDR3 coding DNA: TGCGTCAGCAGCTTGGCGTTAGGGCCCTCATCCAACGTCCTGACTTTC. Its translation is CVSSLALGPSSNVLTF.

The chain employs TRBV12-3 or TRBV12-4 and TRBJ2-1; D is perhaps TRBD2 (6 bases). The CDR3 spans 14 residues. Trimming removed 5 bases from V and 2 bases from J, with 10 bases in between. The CDR3 nucleotides read TGTGCCAGCAGTGAGGGAGGCCCCTACAATGAGCAGTTCTTC. Encoded protein: CASSEGGPYNEQFF.

This clonotype showed up many times. This chain joins TRBV2 and TRBJ2-1, with D tentatively TRBD1 (6 bases). V was shortened by 7 bases and J by 0 bases, with 13 bases between the two germline ends. The CDR3 is 15 residues long. CDR1 is SNHLY, CDR2 FYNNEI, per germline. CDR3 nucleotide sequence: TGTGCCAGCAAAGGGGGTGGAGGCTCCTACAATGAGCAGTTCTTC. It translates to CASKGGGGSYNEQFF.